This TCR beta chain originates from a study of PD-1 blockade in classical Hodgkin lymphoma. General study points: Lower baseline TCR diversity marked trial partial responders and progressors.

Here immunoSEQ multiplex PCR was the method, and the copy in TCRdb shows in-frame clones only, minus some. The table has some 90,000 clones, 78% seen once; the top ten hold 8% to 9.5%. Note on this clone: The target antigen is unknown.

The time point: cycle 4 day 1 (C4D1), after more than five weeks of nivolumab. Exposure to brentuximab vedotin varied, and each patient had relapsed following autologous stem cell transplantation. The length of the CDR3 is 15 residues. With 5 bases clipped from V and 0 bases from J, the junction kept 4 bases outside the gene matches. The sample consisted of peripheral blood mononuclear cells (PBMCs), taken before the fourth cycle of nivolumab. The sequence came from a human donor with classical Hodgkin lymphoma. The chain combines TRBV7-1 with TRBJ1-5; the match to TRBD1 covers 7 bases. TRBV7-1 is reported as an ORF; its role is uncertain. CDR3 nucleotide sequence: TGTGCCAGCAGCCCGCAGGGGGATAGCAATCAGCCCCAGCATTTT. This encodes CASSPQGDSNQPQHF.